A selection of T cell receptor beta chains follows, all from one sample in a study of beta chain features in type 1 diabetes. Assay: immunoSEQ multiplex PCR; the TCRdb copy retains only in-frame clones and omits some. The repertoire holds more than 150,000 clones, around 10% seen once, with under 2.5% in the top ten. The source material was central memory CD4+ T cells from blood. The origin of the receptors is a man younger than 35 in good health. Both conserved end residues are part of each CDR3. A D gene is named only where the DNA matches it firmly. A clone size is listed for some rows: how often the clone was seen (once, few, many), or a class if it is expanded.

clone size: -
V gene: TRBV6-5
J gene: TRBJ1-2
D gene: TRBD1
CDR3 DNA: TGTGCCAGCAGGTTACAGGGGGTCAACTATGGCTACACCTTC
CDR3 protein: CASRLQGVNYGYTF

clone size: -
V gene: TRBV7-9
J gene: TRBJ1-2
D gene: -
CDR3 DNA: TGTGCCAGCAAGCCGGGGGAAGCAGGCTACACCTTC
CDR3 protein: CASKPGEAGYTF

clone size: -
V gene: TRBV7-2
J gene: TRBJ2-1
D gene: TRBD1
CDR3 DNA: TGTGCCAGCAGCTTAGGGACAGGGTGGGGCCCAAATGAGCAGTTCTTC
CDR3 protein: CASSLGTGWGPNEQFF

clone size: few
V gene: TRBV5-1
J gene: TRBJ2-7
D gene: TRBD2
CDR3 DNA: TGCGCCAGCAGCTTGAGCCTAGCGGGGTCCAACGAGCAGTACTTC
CDR3 protein: CASSLSLAGSNEQYF

clone size: -
V gene: TRBV10-3
J gene: TRBJ1-2
D gene: -
CDR3 DNA: TGTGCCATCAGTGAGTTCCCAGGGGATGGCTACACCTTC
CDR3 protein: CAISEFPGDGYTF

clone size: -
V gene: TRBV7-2
J gene: TRBJ1-2
D gene: -
CDR3 DNA: TGTGCCAGCAGCTTCAGGGGTGGTGGCTACACCTTC
CDR3 protein: CASSFRGGGYTF

clone size: few
V gene: TRBV25-1
J gene: TRBJ1-5
D gene: -
CDR3 DNA: TGTGCCAGCAGTGACGGGGGAGGGAGGGATCAGCCCCAGCATTTT
CDR3 protein: CASSDGGGRDQPQHF

clone size: -
V gene: TRBV9
J gene: TRBJ2-5
D gene: -
CDR3 DNA: TGTGCCAGCAGCGGCGGGGAAGCGAAGGAGACCCAGTACTTC
CDR3 protein: CASSGGEAKETQYF

clone size: -
V gene: TRBV20-1
J gene: TRBJ1-2
D gene: -
CDR3 DNA: TGCAGTGCTCCCAGAACTGGCTACACCTTC
CDR3 protein: CSAPRTGYTF

clone size: few
V gene: TRBV28
J gene: TRBJ2-7
D gene: TRBD1
CDR3 DNA: TGTGCCAGCAGTTCGCCAAAACAGGGGGCAGGTTTC
CDR3 protein: CASSSPKQGAGF

clone size: few
V gene: TRBV28
J gene: TRBJ2-5
D gene: TRBD1
CDR3 DNA: TGTGCCAGCAGTTCGACAGGGGTGAAGACCCAGTACTTC
CDR3 protein: CASSSTGVKTQYF

clone size: -
V gene: TRBV9
J gene: TRBJ2-7
D gene: -
CDR3 DNA: TGTGCCAGCAGCGTAGTCCAGGGGACGCCCGTTTGGTTCTACGAGCAGTACTTC
CDR3 protein: CASSVVQGTPVWFYEQYF

clone size: -
V gene: TRBV2
J gene: TRBJ2-4
D gene: -
CDR3 DNA: TGTGCCAGCGCCCCGACAGCGATCTCCAAAAACATTCAGTACTTC
CDR3 protein: CASAPTAISKNIQYF

clone size: few
V gene: TRBV29-1
J gene: TRBJ1-1
D gene: -
CDR3 DNA: TGCAGCGTTGAAGAGAATTTGAACACTGAAGCTTTCTTT
CDR3 protein: CSVEENLNTEAFF

clone size: many
V gene: TRBV30
J gene: TRBJ1-1
D gene: -
CDR3 DNA: TGTGCCTGGAGTTTTCCGAACACTGAAGCTTTCTTT
CDR3 protein: CAWSFPNTEAFF

clone size: few
V gene: TRBV29-1
J gene: TRBJ1-4
D gene: -
CDR3 DNA: TGCAGCGTTGTCCTGGATCGACGGGAAAAACTGTTTTTT
CDR3 protein: CSVVLDRREKLFF

clone size: -
V gene: TRBV6-5
J gene: TRBJ2-3
D gene: -
CDR3 DNA: TGTGCCAGCAGTTTCGGTCCAGGGGCGGATACGCAGTATTTT
CDR3 protein: CASSFGPGADTQYF

clone size: -
V gene: TRBV14
J gene: TRBJ1-1
D gene: -
CDR3 DNA: TGTGCCAGCAGCCAAAACGTCCTGATTGGCACTGAAGCTTTCTTT
CDR3 protein: CASSQNVLIGTEAFF

clone size: -
V gene: TRBV4-2
J gene: TRBJ2-1
D gene: TRBD2
CDR3 DNA: TGTGCCAGCAGCCAAGAAAAGGCGGTAGCGGGAGGCGGTGAGCAGTTCTTC
CDR3 protein: CASSQEKAVAGGGEQFF

clone size: -
V gene: TRBV18
J gene: TRBJ1-2
D gene: TRBD1
CDR3 DNA: TGTGCCAGCTCACCTGGGACAGACTATGGCTACACCTTC
CDR3 protein: CASSPGTDYGYTF

clone size: -
V gene: TRBV30
J gene: TRBJ1-1
D gene: -
CDR3 DNA: TGTGCCTGGAGTGTCGGGGGGGCTCGGGCTTTCTTT
CDR3 protein: CAWSVGGARAFF

clone size: few
V gene: TRBV2
J gene: TRBJ1-2
D gene: TRBD1
CDR3 DNA: TGTGCCAGCAGAATCCGGGACAGGGTCTATGGCTACACCTTC
CDR3 protein: CASRIRDRVYGYTF

clone size: -
V gene: TRBV18
J gene: TRBJ2-7
D gene: -
CDR3 DNA: TGTGCCAGCTCACCCGGCCAGGGTCCCAACTACGAGCAGTACTTC
CDR3 protein: CASSPGQGPNYEQYF

clone size: few
V gene: TRBV2
J gene: TRBJ2-3
D gene: -
CDR3 DNA: TGTGCCAGCAGTGCGGGTAGCAGGGTTAGCACAGATACGCAGTATTTT
CDR3 protein: CASSAGSRVSTDTQYF

clone size: few
V gene: TRBV5-4
J gene: TRBJ2-3
D gene: -
CDR3 DNA: TGCGCCCGTGCAGATACGCAGTATTTT
CDR3 protein: CARADTQYF

clone size: -
V gene: TRBV9
J gene: TRBJ2-2
D gene: -
CDR3 DNA: TGTGCCAGCAGCGTCCTCGGGTCCACCGGGGAGCTGTTTTTT
CDR3 protein: CASSVLGSTGELFF

clone size: -
V gene: TRBV28
J gene: TRBJ2-7
D gene: -
CDR3 DNA: TGTGCCAGCATCTCGTCGCGGACTAACTACGAGCAGTACTTC
CDR3 protein: CASISSRTNYEQYF

clone size: few
V gene: TRBV2
J gene: TRBJ2-1
D gene: -
CDR3 DNA: TGTGCCAGCAGTGAAGATATTGAGCAGTTCTTC
CDR3 protein: CASSEDIEQFF

clone size: -
V gene: TRBV7-2
J gene: TRBJ2-2
D gene: TRBD2
CDR3 DNA: TGTGCCAGCAGCCGTAGCGGGGGATACACCGGGGAGCTGTTTTTT
CDR3 protein: CASSRSGGYTGELFF

clone size: few
V gene: TRBV5-1
J gene: TRBJ2-7
D gene: -
CDR3 DNA: TGCGCCAGCAGCCCTGGCGGGGGCAGCTCCTACGAGCAGTACTTC
CDR3 protein: CASSPGGGSSYEQYF

clone size: few
V gene: TRBV7-2
J gene: TRBJ2-3
D gene: TRBD2
CDR3 DNA: TGTGCCAGCATCCTTAGCGGGGGGGCCGCAGATACGCAGTATTTT
CDR3 protein: CASILSGGAADTQYF